The T cell receptor (beta chain) described here comes from a study of blood T cell repertoires in COVID-19 (TCRdb year 2020). For the study in its entirety: Collaborator samples came from the United States, Italy and Spain and covered acute and convalescent phases of COVID-19. The prospective study material was composed of cDNA or gDNA derived from T cells, B-cell-depleted T cells, or PBMCs. Deeply sampled blood TCRbeta repertoires from subjects exposed to, actively infected with, or recovered from COVID-19 were included in the dataset. The repertoires were made available in a free public database intended to serve as a resource for research on the immune response to SARS-CoV-2. Samples were obtained from the ongoing ImmuneRACE study (first 160 participants) and from some 1,200 subjects provided by 6 global collaborators. A de-identified subject ID, COVID-19 status, age in years and sex were almost always included in the sample metadata. Where available, HLA class I and class II types were taken from metadata supplied by the sample provider and were not determined by assay-based typing.

Including the terminal cysteine and phenylalanine, the CDR3 comprises 15 residues. Solely the CDR3 DNA is kept, with 45 bases framed from the first base. CDR1 SGHDT and CDR2 YYEEEE were looked up in the germline V gene. V is trimmed back by 4 bases and J by 9 bases, and the junction contains 15 bases that no gene match accounts for. TCRbeta CDR3 regions were amplified from genomic DNA by means of the immunoSEQ Assay, a bias-controlled multiplex PCR. The source study handled its data this way. The number of nucleated cells in each sample was estimated from the amplification of reference gene primers within the assay. Sequence reads were collapsed and filtered to measure the absolute abundance of every unique TCRbeta CDR3 rearrangement. For each sample, productive Simpson clonality was calculated as the square root of Simpson's diversity index over productive rearrangements. The clones in this table, taken by TCRdb from immuneACCESS, are in-frame only. Not every clone is retained; where verified, under half of the shortfall comes from an unresolved V gene, and the cause of the rest is unknown. V, J and clone size are taken as reported in that table, and D and trimming were inferred from the DNA itself. The sample table lists fewer than 200,000 clones, 83% of them with a count of one. The ten largest clones represent more than 7.5% of the sample.

At one collaborating source in Seattle, patients were enrolled during active infection and were followed longitudinally through the course of disease. Each collaborating institution followed its own protocols to collect whole blood in K2EDTA tubes. For TCRbeta analysis, collaborators shipped samples in one of three forms: frozen whole blood, isolated PBMCs, or DNA extracted from either of those sample types. General study outcomes and caveats: The quantity of clinical and demographic metadata differed by source and by participant and was supplied without curation.

With regard to this clone: Its antigen target is currently unknown. No base quality information exists; no much larger clone differs at one position.

The receptor's source is a woman in her 70s with COVID-19, enrolled during active disease. The chain employs TRBV5-6 and TRBJ2-7; TRBD2 aligns with 8 central bases. The sequenced sample consisted of peripheral blood. The CDR3 has the sequence CASSLGPSGPMGQYF. The base sequence is TGTGCCAGCAGCCTGGGGCCTAGCGGGCCTATGGGGCAGTACTTC.